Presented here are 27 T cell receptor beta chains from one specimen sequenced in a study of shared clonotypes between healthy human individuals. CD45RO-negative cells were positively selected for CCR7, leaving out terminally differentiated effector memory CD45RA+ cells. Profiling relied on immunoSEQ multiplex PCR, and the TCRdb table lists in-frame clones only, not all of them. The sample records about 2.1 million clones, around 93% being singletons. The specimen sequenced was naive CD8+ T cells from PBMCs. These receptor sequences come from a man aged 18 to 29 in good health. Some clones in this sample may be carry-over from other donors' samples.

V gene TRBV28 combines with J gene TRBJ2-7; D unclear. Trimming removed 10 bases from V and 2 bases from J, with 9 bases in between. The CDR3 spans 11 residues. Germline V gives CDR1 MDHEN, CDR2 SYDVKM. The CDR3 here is CATHMAYEQYF. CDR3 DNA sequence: TGTGCCACTCACATGGCCTACGAGCAGTACTTC. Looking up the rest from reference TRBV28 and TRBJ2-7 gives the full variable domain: DVKVTQSSRYLVKRTGEKVFLECVQDMDHENMFWYRQDPGLGLRLIYFSYDVKMKEKGDIPEGYSVSREKKERFSLILESASTNQTSMYLCATHMAYEQYFGPGTRLTVT.

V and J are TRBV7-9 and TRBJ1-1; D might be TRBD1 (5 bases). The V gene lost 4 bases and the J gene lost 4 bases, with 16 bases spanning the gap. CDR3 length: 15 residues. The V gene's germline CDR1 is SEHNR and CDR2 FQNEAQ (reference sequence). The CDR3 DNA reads TGTGCCAGCAGCTCCTACGTGGGGGGTTCCACTGAAGCTTTCTTT. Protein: CASSSYVGGSTEAFF.

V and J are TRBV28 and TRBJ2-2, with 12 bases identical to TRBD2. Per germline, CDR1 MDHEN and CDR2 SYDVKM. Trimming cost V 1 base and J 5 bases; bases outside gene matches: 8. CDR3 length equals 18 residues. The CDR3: CASSLSLAGGAGTGELFF. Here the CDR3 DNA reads TGTGCCAGCAGTTTATCGCTAGCGGGAGGGGCGGGAACCGGGGAGCTGTTTTTT.

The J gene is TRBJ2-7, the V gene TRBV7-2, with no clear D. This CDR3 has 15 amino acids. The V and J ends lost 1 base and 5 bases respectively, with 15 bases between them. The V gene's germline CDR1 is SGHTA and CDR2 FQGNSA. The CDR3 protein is CASSLVRAWVNEQYF. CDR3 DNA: TGTGCCAGCAGCTTAGTGCGAGCTTGGGTCAACGAGCAGTACTTC.

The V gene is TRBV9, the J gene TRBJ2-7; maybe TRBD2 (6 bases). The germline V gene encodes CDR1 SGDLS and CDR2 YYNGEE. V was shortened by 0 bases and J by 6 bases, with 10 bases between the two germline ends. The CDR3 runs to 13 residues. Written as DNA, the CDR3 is TGTGCCAGCAGCGTAGGGGACTGGGGCGAGCAGTACTTC. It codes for CASSVGDWGEQYF.

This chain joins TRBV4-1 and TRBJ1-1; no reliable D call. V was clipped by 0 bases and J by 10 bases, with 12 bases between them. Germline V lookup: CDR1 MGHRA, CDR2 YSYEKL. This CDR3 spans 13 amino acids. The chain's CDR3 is CASSQEEGRSAFF. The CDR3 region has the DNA TGCGCCAGCAGCCAAGAAGAGGGTAGGTCAGCTTTCTTT.

In DNA form, the CDR3 reads TGTGCCAGCAGCTTAGCGACCGCCTCCCACTACAATGAGCAGTTCTTC. Residues: CASSLATASHYNEQFF. V usage is TRBV7-8 and J usage is TRBJ2-1; D remains unclear. Trimming pared 0 bases from V and 3 bases from J, leaving 12 bases between. This CDR3 has 16 amino acids. Germline CDR1 reads SGHVS; CDR2 reads FQNEAQ.

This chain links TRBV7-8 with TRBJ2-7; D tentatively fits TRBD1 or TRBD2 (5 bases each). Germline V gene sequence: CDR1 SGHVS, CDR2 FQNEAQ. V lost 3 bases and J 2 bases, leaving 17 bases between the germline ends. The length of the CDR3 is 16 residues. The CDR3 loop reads CASSFSPPTGPYEQYF. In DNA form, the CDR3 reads TGTGCCAGCAGCTTTAGCCCCCCCACGGGACCCTACGAGCAGTACTTC.

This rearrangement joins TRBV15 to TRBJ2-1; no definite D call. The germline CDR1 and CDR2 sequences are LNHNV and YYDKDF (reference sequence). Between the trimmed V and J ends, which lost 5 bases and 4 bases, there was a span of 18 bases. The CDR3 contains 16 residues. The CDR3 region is CATSRAIRPKYNEQFF. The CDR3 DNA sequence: TGTGCCACCAGCCGAGCGATCCGACCTAAATACAATGAGCAGTTCTTC. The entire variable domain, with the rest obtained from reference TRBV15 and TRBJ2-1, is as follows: DAMVIQNPRYQVTQFGKPVTLSCSQTLNHNVMYWYQQKSSQAPKLLFHYYDKDFNNEADTPDNFQSRRPNTSFCFLDIRSPGLGDTAMYLCATSRAIRPKYNEQFFGPGTRLTVL.

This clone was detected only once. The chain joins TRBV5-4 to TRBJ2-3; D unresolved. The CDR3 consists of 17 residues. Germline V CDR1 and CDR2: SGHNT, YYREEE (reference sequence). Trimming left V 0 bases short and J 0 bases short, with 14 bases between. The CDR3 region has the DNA TGTGCCAGCAGCTTGGCCCCGCGCCCCAGTAGCACAGATACGCAGTATTTT. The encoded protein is CASSLAPRPSSTDTQYF. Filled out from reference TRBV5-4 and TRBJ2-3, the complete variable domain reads ETGVTQSPTHLIKTRGQQVTLRCSSQSGHNTVSWYQQALGQGPQFIFQYYREEENGRGNFPPRFSGLQFPNYSSELNVNALELDDSALYLCASSLAPRPSSTDTQYFGPGTRLTVL.

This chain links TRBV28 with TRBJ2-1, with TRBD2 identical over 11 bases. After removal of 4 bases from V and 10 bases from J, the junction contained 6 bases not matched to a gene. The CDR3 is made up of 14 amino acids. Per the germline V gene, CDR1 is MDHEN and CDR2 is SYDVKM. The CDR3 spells CASSWPTSGNEQFF. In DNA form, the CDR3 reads TGTGCCAGCAGTTGGCCGACTAGCGGGAACGAGCAGTTCTTC.

CDR3 nucleotides: TGTGCCAGCAGCCGCTGTAACACCGGGGAGCTGTTTTTT. Translating it yields CASSRCNTGELFF. The chain combines TRBV21-1 with TRBJ2-2. TRBV21-1 is a recognized pseudogene. This CDR3 contains 13 residues.

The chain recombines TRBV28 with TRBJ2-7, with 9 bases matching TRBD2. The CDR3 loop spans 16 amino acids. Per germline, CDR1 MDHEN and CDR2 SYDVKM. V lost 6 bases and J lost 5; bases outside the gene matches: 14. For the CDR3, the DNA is TGTGCCAGCAGCCCCTACTGGCGGGAGGGCCTCAACGAGCAGTACTTC. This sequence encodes CASSPYWREGLNEQYF.

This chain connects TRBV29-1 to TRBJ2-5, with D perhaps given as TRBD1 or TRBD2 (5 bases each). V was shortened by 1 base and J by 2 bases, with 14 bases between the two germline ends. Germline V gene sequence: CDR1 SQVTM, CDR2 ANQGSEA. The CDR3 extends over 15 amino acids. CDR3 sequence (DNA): TGCAGCGTTGAAGCCCCGGGGACCTTTCAAGAGACCCAGTACTTC. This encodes CSVEAPGTFQETQYF.

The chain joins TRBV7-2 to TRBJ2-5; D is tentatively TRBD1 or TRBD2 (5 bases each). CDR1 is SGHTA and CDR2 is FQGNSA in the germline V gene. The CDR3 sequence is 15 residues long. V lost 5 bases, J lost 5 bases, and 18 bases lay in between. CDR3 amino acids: CASSDTGTVGETQYF. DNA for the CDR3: TGTGCCAGCAGCGACACCGGGACGGTAGGGGAGACCCAGTACTTC.

CDR3 sequence (DNA): TGTGCCAGCTCCGAGACAGCCAACTACGAGCAGTACTTC. Translation gives CASSETANYEQYF. The chain uses TRBV7-9 and TRBJ2-7, with a tentative D call TRBD1 (5 bases). This CDR3 contains 13 residues. V lost 8 bases to trimming and J lost 3 bases, with 14 bases between them. Germline V lookup: CDR1 SEHNR, CDR2 FQNEAQ (reference sequence).

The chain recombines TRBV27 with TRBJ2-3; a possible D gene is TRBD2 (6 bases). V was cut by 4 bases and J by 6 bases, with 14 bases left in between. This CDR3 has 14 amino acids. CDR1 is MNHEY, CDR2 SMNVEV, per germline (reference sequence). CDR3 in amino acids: CASSWSSGADTQYF. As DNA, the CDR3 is TGTGCCAGCAGTTGGTCTTCGGGAGCGGATACGCAGTATTTT.

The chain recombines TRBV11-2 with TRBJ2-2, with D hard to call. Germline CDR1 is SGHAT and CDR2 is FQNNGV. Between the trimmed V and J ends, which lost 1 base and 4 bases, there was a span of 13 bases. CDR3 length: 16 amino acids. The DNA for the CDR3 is TGTGCCAGCAGCTTAGTCCATCAGCAACTCACCGGGGAGCTGTTTTTT. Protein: CASSLVHQQLTGELFF. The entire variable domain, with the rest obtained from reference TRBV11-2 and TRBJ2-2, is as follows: EAGVAQSPRYKIIEKRQSVAFWCNPISGHATLYWYQQILGQGPKLLIQFQNNGVVDDSQLPKDRFSAERLKGVDSTLKIQPAKLEDSAVYLCASSLVHQQLTGELFFGEGSRLTVL.

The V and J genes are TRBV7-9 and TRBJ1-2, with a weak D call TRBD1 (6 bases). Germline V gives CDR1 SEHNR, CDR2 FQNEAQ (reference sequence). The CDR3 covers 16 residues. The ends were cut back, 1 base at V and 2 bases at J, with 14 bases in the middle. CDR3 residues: CASSLGVWGANYGYTF. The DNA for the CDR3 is TGTGCCAGCAGCTTAGGTGTATGGGGGGCCAACTATGGCTACACCTTC.

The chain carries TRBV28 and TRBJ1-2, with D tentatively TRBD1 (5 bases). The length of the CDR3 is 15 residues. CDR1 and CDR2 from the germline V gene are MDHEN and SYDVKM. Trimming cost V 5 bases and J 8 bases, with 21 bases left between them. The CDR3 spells CASSLGGSGRIGYTF. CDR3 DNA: TGTGCCAGCAGTCTTGGGGGGTCGGGACGAATCGGCTACACCTTC.

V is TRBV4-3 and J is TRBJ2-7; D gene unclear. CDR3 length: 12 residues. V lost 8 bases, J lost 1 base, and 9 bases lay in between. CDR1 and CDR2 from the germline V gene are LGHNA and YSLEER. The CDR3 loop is CASQQRSYEQYF. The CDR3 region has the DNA TGCGCCAGCCAGCAGAGGTCCTACGAGCAGTACTTC.

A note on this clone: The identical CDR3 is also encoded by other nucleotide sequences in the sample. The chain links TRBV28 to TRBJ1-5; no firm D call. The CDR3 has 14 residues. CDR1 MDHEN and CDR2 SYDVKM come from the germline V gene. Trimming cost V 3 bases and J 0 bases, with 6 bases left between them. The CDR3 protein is CASSFVNSNQPQHF. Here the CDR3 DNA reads TGTGCCAGCAGTTTCGTTAATAGCAATCAGCCCCAGCATTTT.

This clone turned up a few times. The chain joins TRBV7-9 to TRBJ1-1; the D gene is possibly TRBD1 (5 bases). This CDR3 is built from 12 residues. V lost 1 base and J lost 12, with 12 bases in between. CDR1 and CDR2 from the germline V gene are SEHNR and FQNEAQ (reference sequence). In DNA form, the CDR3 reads TGTGCCAGCAGCTTAGTGTGGGGGTTTACTTTCTTT. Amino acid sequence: CASSLVWGFTFF.

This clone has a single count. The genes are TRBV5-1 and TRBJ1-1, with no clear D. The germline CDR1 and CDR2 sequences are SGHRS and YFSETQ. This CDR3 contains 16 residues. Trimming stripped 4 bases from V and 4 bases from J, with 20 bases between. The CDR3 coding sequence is TGCGCCAGCAGCCCATCGATGATGATCTCGGGCACTGAAGCTTTCTTT. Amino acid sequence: CASSPSMMISGTEAFF.

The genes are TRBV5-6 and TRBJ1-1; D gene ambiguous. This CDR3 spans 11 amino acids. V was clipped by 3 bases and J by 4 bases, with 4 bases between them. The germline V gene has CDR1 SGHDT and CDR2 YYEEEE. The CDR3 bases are TGTGCCAGCAGCTCCGTCACTGAAGCTTTCTTT. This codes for CASSSVTEAFF.

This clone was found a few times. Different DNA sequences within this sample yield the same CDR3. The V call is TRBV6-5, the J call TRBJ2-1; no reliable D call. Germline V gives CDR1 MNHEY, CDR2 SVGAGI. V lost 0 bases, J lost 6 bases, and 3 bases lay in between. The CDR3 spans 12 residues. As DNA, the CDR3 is TGTGCCAGCAGTTACTCGGGCAATGAGCAGTTCTTC. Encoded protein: CASSYSGNEQFF.

For the CDR3, the DNA is TGTGCCAGCAGCTTAGGGGCCGCGGGGGGCCGGTTGAACACTGAAGCTTTCTTT. As protein: CASSLGAAGGRLNTEAFF. This chain uses TRBV7-8 with TRBJ1-1; D possibly corresponds to TRBD1 (6 bases). The CDR3 length is 18 residues. Trimming shortened V by 1 base and J by 0 bases, and 18 bases separated the two germline ends. Germline V lookup: CDR1 SGHVS, CDR2 FQNEAQ.